Presented here are 19 T cell receptor beta chains from one specimen sequenced in a study of regulatory T cells in long-lasting Graves disease (dated by TCRdb to about 2021). The time point label on this specimen signifies: newly diagnosed GD, antithyroid drugs for less than 3 months. RNA was extracted from PBMCs in TRIzol for both TCR sequencing and RNA sequencing. Library creation used multiplex PCR. Sequenced on an Illumina HiSeq 4000. To build TCR beta libraries, CDR3 regions were amplified by Arm-PCR using iRepertoire HTBI primers. The public sequencing data were trimmed at Q25 with fastp and processed into clonotypes with MiXCR by TCRdb, which kept only in-frame beta chains. All rows with the same CDR3 protein become a single entry with the most common DNA and genes. Across this sample there are 300,000 to 400,000 distinct CDR3 sequences, with over 15% seen only once. The ten largest clones take up roughly 29% of the sample.

The sample also formed part of further work on T cells in Graves' hyperthyroidism and ophthalmopathy.

The sample was peripheral blood mononuclear cells (PBMCs), taken at new diagnosis, from a patient treated with antithyroid drugs. These receptors all come from a man aged 35 to 55 with Graves disease. Donor details come from another sample of the same person, matched by shared clones.

This clonotype was picked up a small number of times. The chain is built from TRBV29-1 and TRBJ2-3; the D call may be TRBD1 or TRBD2 (6 bases each). Trimming stripped 5 bases from V and 2 bases from J, with 8 bases between. CDR1 is SQVTM and CDR2 is ANQGSEA in the germline V gene. The CDR3 is 12 amino acids. The CDR3 sequence: CSVRGPTDTQYF. The CDR3, as DNA: TGCAGCGTTCGGGGGCCCACAGATACGCAGTATTTT.

Many counts were recorded for this clonotype. The chain couples TRBV6-1 to TRBJ1-3; D gene ambiguous. Germline V CDR1 and CDR2: MNHNS, SASEGT. CDR3 size: 14 residues. V lost 0 bases and J lost 4, with 7 bases in between. CDR3 amino acids: CASSEARHGNTIYF. CDR3 in DNA: TGTGCCAGCAGTGAAGCTAGACACGGAAACACCATATATTTT.

The J gene is TRBJ2-7, the V gene TRBV12-3 or TRBV12-4, with 8 bases aligning to TRBD1. Unmatched junction bases numbered 7, after V lost 6 bases and J lost 3 bases. The CDR3 runs to 14 residues. The CDR3 nucleotides are TGTGCCAGCAGACAAGACAGGGGAGGCTACGAGCAGTACTTC. Residues: CASRQDRGGYEQYF.

In its sample, this clonotype was seen a few times. This chain uses TRBV2 with TRBJ2-5; D could derive from TRBD1 or TRBD2 (5 bases each). Germline CDR1 reads SNHLY; CDR2 reads FYNNEI. The CDR3 covers 14 residues. Trimming removed 7 bases at V and 4 bases at J, with 16 bases between. The chain's CDR3 is CASTPRGDSETQYF. The CDR3 nucleotides are TGTGCCAGCACGCCAAGGGGAGACTCAGAGACCCAGTACTTC.

Concerning this clonotype: This may be a read error, as it is one base from a much larger clone. The chain is built from TRBV29-1 and TRBJ2-5, with 9 bases lining up with TRBD2. CDR1 and CDR2 (germline): SQVTM, ANQGSEA. The CDR3 runs 16 residues. In nucleotides, the CDR3 is TGCAGCGTTGAAGATATCGCGGGGGGGTACCAAGTGACCCAGTACTTC. As protein: CSVEDIAGGYQVTQYF.

V is TRBV4-3 and J is TRBJ2-3, with 14 bases matching TRBD2. The CDR3 contains 19 residues. Germline values: CDR1 LGHNA, CDR2 YSLEER. Trimming took 3 bases from V and 3 from J; bases not matched to a gene: 11. The CDR3 loop is CASSQAGTSGGIPTDTQYF. CDR3 sequence (DNA): TGCGCCAGCAGCCAGGCCGGGACTAGCGGGGGAATTCCAACAGATACGCAGTATTTT.

This clonotype came up many times. The V call is TRBV12-5, the J call TRBJ1-2, with 9 positions matching TRBD1. The germline gives CDR1 LGHNT, CDR2 FRNRAP. The CDR3 spans 14 residues. V was pared by 6 bases and J by 7 bases, with 9 bases of the junction left unmatched. The CDR3 region has the DNA TGTGCTAGTGGCCCACCGGGACAGGGAGGTGGCTACACCTTC. As protein: CASGPPGQGGGYTF.

This clonotype was observed many times. The chain couples TRBV2 to TRBJ2-7, with TRBD1 matching over 10 bases. CDR1 and CDR2 from the germline V gene are SNHLY and FYNNEI. The length of the CDR3 is 15 residues. J gave up 4 bases and V 7 bases, and 10 bases lay outside the gene matches. The CDR3 DNA reads as TGTGCCAGCAACGAAAGGGACAGGGGAATGTACGAGCAGTACTTC. Its translation: CASNERDRGMYEQYF.

Many counts were recorded for this clonotype. The chain combines TRBV12-5 with TRBJ2-3; D call uncertain. The V end lost 4 bases, the J end lost 0 bases, and 14 bases lay between the germline ends. The CDR3 covers 16 residues. The V gene's germline CDR1 is LGHNT and CDR2 FRNRAP. In DNA form, the CDR3 reads TGTGCTAGTGGTTGGTCCCTGAGTCCTAGCACAGATACGCAGTATTTT. Protein: CASGWSLSPSTDTQYF.

V gene TRBV11-3 combines with J gene TRBJ1-1; 9 positions agree with TRBD1. Germline trimming cut 5 bases from V and 4 bases from J; bases unmatched to any gene: 5. Per germline, CDR1 SGHNT and CDR2 YENEEA. The CDR3 sequence is 14 residues long. The CDR3 loop reads CASSGDREGTEAFF. CDR3 DNA: TGTGCCAGCAGCGGGGACAGGGAAGGCACTGAAGCTTTCTTT. The entire variable domain, with the rest obtained from reference TRBV11-3 and TRBJ1-1, is as follows: EAGVVQSPRYKIIEKKQPVAFWCNPISGHNTLYWYLQNLGQGPELLIRYENEEAVDDSQLPKDRFSAERLKGVDSTLKIQPAELGDSAVYLCASSGDREGTEAFFGQGTRLTVV.

This clonotype was observed many times. This rearrangement joins TRBV7-6 to TRBJ2-6; D is unresolved. V gave up 1 base and J gave up 0 bases, with 7 bases separating them. The CDR3 contains 16 residues. Germline V lookup: CDR1 SGHVS, CDR2 FNYEAQ. The CDR3 protein is CASSLGSNSGANVLTF. The CDR3 nucleotides read TGTGCCAGCAGCTTAGGGTCCAACTCTGGGGCCAACGTCCTGACTTTC.

V usage is TRBV2 and J usage is TRBJ1-1, with D uncertain. The germline V and J ends were trimmed by 11 bases and 1 base, with 14 bases remaining between them. The germline CDR1 and CDR2 sequences are SNHLY and FYNNEI. There are 13 residues in the CDR3. In nucleotides, the CDR3 is TGTGCCGGCACCGCGGACGGGAACACTGAAGCTTTCTTT. It is translated as CAGTADGNTEAFF.

This clonotype was recorded many times. The chain has TRBV20-1 and TRBJ2-7; D perhaps matches TRBD1 (6 bases). The CDR3 length is 15 residues. Germline V gives CDR1 DFQATT, CDR2 SNEGSKA (reference sequence). V shed 0 bases and J shed 3 bases, with 15 bases lying between them. CDR3 nucleotides: TGCAGTGCTAGAGAGGGGGCGGTAACCTTCTACGAGCAGTACTTC. Translating it yields CSAREGAVTFYEQYF.

This clonotype was counted ten times or more. V gene TRBV7-2 combines with J gene TRBJ2-7; D is undetermined. This CDR3 has 14 amino acids. V was clipped by 5 bases and J by 2 bases, with 13 bases between them. Germline V gene data show CDR1 as SGHTA and CDR2 as FQGNSA. The CDR3: CASSMTRTAYEQYF. In DNA, the CDR3 is TGTGCCAGCAGCATGACAAGAACCGCCTACGAGCAGTACTTC.

This sequence joins TRBV4-2 and TRBJ1-5; tentatively, D is TRBD1 (6 bases). The germline V gene has CDR1 LGHNA and CDR2 YNFKEQ. The CDR3 sequence is 16 residues long. Deletions cut 7 bases from V and 6 bases from J, with 22 bases between. The CDR3 spells CASTSERGGSGQPQHF. DNA for the CDR3: TGTGCCAGCACCTCGGAAAGGGGGGGCTCCGGTCAGCCCCAGCATTTT.

The sample holds a few counts of this clonotype. The chain combines TRBV4-3 with TRBJ2-7; D gene ambiguous. This CDR3 is 14 amino acids long. Germline CDR1 LGHNA, CDR2 YSLEER. The V end was cut by 0 bases, the J end by 3 bases, with 9 bases between. The CDR3, as DNA: TGCGCCAGCAGCCAAGAGCCGTTAGGCTACGAGCAGTACTTC. Encoded protein: CASSQEPLGYEQYF.

This clonotype appeared a few times. The V and J genes are TRBV11-2 and TRBJ2-7, with D possibly TRBD2 on 5 matching bases. Trimming cost V 2 bases and J 8 bases, with 16 bases left between them. There are 14 residues in the CDR3. Germline CDR1 reads SGHAT; CDR2 reads FQNNGV. This chain's CDR3 is CASSLIIGSSQQYF. Here the CDR3 DNA reads TGTGCCAGCAGCTTAATAATTGGGAGCTCTCAGCAGTACTTC.

The sample holds many counts of this clonotype. The chain uses TRBV28 and TRBJ2-7, with 12 bases lining up with TRBD2. In germline, CDR1 is MDHEN, CDR2 SYDVKM. V dropped 5 bases and J dropped 2; count of bases not matched to a gene: 4. The CDR3 totals 15 residues. Here the CDR3 reads CASSQTSGGTYEQYF. CDR3 bases: TGTGCCAGCAGTCAAACTAGCGGGGGGACCTACGAGCAGTACTTC. Complete variable domain (other parts from reference TRBV28 and TRBJ2-7): DVKVTQSSRYLVKRTGEKVFLECVQDMDHENMFWYRQDPGLGLRLIYFSYDVKMKEKGDIPEGYSVSREKKERFSLILESASTNQTSMYLCASSQTSGGTYEQYFGPGTRLTVT.

The genes are TRBV4-1 and TRBJ2-7; 7 bases align to TRBD2. This CDR3 is 13 amino acids long. V gave up 4 bases and J gave up 5 bases; unmatched junction bases: 5. The germline V gene has CDR1 MGHRA and CDR2 YSYEKL. The CDR3 loop is CASSLLGGDEQYF. CDR3 in DNA: TGCGCCAGCAGCCTGCTGGGGGGGGACGAGCAGTACTTC.